A single TCR beta chain is shown here with its context. The target antigen is unknown. Patients chosen for sequencing had CD8+CD57+ cells that had expanded, as shown by flow cytometry. Every patient had severe acquired aplastic anemia. There was no therapy given to any patient before the blood sampling took place. Genomic DNA served as template for TCR beta VDJ and CDR3 profiling. TCRdb reprocessed the reads via MiXCR and lists one record per CDR3 protein. The table shows a few hundred thousand distinct CDR3 sequences, with about three fifths occurring only once. Trimming cost V 0 bases and J 2 bases, with 11 bases left between them. Germline CDR1 reads SEHNR; CDR2 reads FQNEAQ (reference sequence). The CDR3 sequence is 16 residues long. The data were obtained in a study of CD8+CD57+ T cells in acquired aplastic anemia. Overall study findings and caveats: Patients had under 30 CD8+ CDR3 sequences in common with controls (the shared set). Patients and controls had CD8+ Simpson's diversity values that were not significantly distinct.

The receptor's source is a human donor with aplastic anemia. The rearrangement joins TRBV7-9 to TRBJ1-3; D may be TRBD1 (6 bases). The sample taken for sequencing was sorted CD4+, CD8+, or CD8+CD57+ T cells (not recorded which) from PBMCs. CDR3 region: CASSLANRVTGNTIYF. The CDR3 DNA reads TGTGCCAGCAGCTTAGCGAACAGGGTAACTGGAAACACCATATATTTT.